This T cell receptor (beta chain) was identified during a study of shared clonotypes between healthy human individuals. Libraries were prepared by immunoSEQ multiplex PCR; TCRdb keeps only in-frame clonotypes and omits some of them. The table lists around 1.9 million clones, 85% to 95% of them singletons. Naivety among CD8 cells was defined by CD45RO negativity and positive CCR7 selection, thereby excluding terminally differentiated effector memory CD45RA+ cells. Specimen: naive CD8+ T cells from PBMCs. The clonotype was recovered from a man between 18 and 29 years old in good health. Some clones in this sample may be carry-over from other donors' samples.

DNA of the CDR3: TGTGCCAGCAGGAGGACGGAAGATAGCAATCAGCCCCAGCATTTT. Translation gives CASRRTEDSNQPQHF. The chain employs TRBV6-4 and TRBJ1-5; no reliable D call. The CDR3 runs to 15 residues. Trimming took off 6 bases at V and 0 bases at J, with 12 bases between the two ends. Germline V lookup: CDR1 MRHNA, CDR2 SNTAGT.